The source of this T cell receptor (beta chain) is a study of vaccination and CD4 T cells after COVID-19. This clonotype was recorded a few times. Its antigen is not known. The CDR3 is 16 residues long. The germline gives CDR1 MNHEY, CDR2 SMNVEV (reference sequence). V was pared by 3 bases and J by 8 bases, with 20 bases between. The time point was: late sampling 161 to 241 days after vaccination in three convalescent patients. This sample's treatment: roughly 10-day PBMC culture with coronavirus spike peptide pools or control peptides (ViraFEST assay). Sequence data for DNA of cultured CD4+ T cells were generated by the Oncomine TCR Beta short-read assay. TCRdb fed the PCR reads into MiXCR, producing one record per CDR3 protein. In the table there are approximately 22,000 distinct CDR3 sequences, roughly 33% of which are singletons.

The TCR was taken from a human donor who had recovered from COVID-19. This chain connects TRBV27 to TRBJ2-1; D remains unclear. The sequenced sample was CD4+ T cells from blood, cultured in vitro, obtained about 7 months after SARS-CoV-2 vaccination. CDR3 residues: CASSFGPASMLHEQFF. The CDR3 coding sequence is TGTGCCAGCAGTTTTGGCCCTGCATCTATGCTTCATGAGCAGTTCTTC.